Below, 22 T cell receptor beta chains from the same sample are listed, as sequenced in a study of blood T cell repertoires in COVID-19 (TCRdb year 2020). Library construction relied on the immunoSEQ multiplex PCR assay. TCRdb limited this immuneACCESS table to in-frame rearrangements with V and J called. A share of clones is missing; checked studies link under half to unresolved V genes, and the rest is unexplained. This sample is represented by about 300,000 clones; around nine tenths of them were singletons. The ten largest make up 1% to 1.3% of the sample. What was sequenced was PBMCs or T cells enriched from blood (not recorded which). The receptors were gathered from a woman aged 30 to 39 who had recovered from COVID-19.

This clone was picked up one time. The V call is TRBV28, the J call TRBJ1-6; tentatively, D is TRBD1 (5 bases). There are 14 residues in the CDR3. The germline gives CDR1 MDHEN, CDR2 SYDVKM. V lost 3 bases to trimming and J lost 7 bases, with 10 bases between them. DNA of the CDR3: TGTGCCAGCAGTTTGGGGCCTTTCAATTCACCCCTCCACTTT. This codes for CASSLGPFNSPLHF.

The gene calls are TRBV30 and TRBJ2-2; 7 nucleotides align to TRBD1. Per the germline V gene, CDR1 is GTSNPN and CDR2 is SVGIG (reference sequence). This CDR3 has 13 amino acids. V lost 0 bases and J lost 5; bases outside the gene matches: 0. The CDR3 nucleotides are TGTGCCTGGAGTGTACAGGGGACCGGGGAGCTGTTTTTT. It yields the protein CAWSVQGTGELFF. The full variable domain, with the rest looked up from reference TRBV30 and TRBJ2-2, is SQTIHQWPATLVQPVGSPLSLECTVEGTSNPNLYWYRQAAGRGLQLLFYSVGIGQISSEVPQNLSASRPQDRQFILSSKKLLLSDSGFYLCAWSVQGTGELFFGEGSRLTVL.

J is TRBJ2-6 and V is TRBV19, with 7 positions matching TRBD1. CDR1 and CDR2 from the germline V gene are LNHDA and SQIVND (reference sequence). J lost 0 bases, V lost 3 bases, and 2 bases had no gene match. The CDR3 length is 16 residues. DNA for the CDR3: TGTGCCAGTAGTATCGGGACAGCCTCTGGGGCCAACGTCCTGACTTTC. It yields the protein CASSIGTASGANVLTF.

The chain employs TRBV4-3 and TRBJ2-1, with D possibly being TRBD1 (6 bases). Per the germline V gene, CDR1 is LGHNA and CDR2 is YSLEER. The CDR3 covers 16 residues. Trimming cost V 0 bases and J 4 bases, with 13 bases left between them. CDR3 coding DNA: TGCGCCAGCAGCCAAGATCGCACTACAGGGTACAATGAGCAGTTCTTC. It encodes CASSQDRTTGYNEQFF.

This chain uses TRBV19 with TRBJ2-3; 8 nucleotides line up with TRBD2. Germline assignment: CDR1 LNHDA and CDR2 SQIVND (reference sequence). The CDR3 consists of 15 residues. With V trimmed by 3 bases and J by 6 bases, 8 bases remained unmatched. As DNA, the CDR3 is TGTGCCAGTAGTATTATCGTGGCGGGAGGTGATACGCAGTATTTT. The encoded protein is CASSIIVAGGDTQYF.

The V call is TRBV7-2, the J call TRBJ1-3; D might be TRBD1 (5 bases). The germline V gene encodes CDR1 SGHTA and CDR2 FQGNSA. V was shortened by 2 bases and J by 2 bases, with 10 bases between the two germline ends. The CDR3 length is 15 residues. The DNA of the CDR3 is TGTGCCAGCAGCTTAATTCAGGGAACTGGAAACACCATATATTTT. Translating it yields CASSLIQGTGNTIYF.

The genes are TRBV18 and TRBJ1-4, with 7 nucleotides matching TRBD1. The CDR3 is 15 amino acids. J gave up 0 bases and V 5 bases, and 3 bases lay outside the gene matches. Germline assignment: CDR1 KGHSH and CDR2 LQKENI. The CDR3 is CASSGQVATNEKLFF. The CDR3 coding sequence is TGTGCCAGCTCAGGACAGGTTGCAACTAATGAAAAACTGTTTTTT.

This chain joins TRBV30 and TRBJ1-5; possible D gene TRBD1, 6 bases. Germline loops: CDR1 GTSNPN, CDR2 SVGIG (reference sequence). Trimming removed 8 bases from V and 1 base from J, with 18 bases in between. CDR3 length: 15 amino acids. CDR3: CAMVKQGMSNQPQHF. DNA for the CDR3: TGTGCCATGGTCAAACAGGGTATGAGCAATCAGCCCCAGCATTTT.

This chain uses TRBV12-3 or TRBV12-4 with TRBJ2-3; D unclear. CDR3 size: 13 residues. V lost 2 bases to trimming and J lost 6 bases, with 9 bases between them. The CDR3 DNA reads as TGTGCCAGCAGTTTACCCTCGCGGGATACGCAGTATTTT. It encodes CASSLPSRDTQYF.

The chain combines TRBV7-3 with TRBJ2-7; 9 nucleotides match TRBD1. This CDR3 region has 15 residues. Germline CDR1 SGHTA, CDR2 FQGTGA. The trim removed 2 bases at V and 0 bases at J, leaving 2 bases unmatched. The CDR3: CASSLGQGISYEQYF. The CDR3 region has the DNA TGTGCCAGCAGCTTAGGACAGGGGATCTCCTACGAGCAGTACTTC.

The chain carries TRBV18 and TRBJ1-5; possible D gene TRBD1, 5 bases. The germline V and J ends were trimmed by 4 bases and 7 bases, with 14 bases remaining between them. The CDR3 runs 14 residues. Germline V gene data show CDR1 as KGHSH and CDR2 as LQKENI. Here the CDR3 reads CASSLGGENQPQHF. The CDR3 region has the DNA TGTGCCAGCTCACTTGGGGGGGAAAACCAGCCCCAGCATTTT.

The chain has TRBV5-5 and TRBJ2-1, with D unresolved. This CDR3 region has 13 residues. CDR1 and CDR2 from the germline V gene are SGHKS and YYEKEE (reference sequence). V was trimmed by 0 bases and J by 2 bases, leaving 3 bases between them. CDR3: CASSLGPYNEQFF. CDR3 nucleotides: TGTGCCAGCAGCTTGGGGCCCTACAATGAGCAGTTCTTC.

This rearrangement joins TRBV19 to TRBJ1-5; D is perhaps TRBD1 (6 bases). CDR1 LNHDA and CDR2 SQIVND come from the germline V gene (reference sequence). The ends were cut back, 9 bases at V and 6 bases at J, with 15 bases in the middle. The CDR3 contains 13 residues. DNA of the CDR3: TGTGCCAGCACACAGGACAGTGGTCAGCCCCAGCATTTT. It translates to CASTQDSGQPQHF.

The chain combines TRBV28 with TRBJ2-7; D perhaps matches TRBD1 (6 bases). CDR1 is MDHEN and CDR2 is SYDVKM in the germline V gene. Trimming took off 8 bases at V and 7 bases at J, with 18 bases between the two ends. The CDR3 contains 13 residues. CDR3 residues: CASHKGDLREQYF. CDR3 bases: TGTGCCAGCCACAAGGGGGACCTACGAGAGCAGTACTTC.

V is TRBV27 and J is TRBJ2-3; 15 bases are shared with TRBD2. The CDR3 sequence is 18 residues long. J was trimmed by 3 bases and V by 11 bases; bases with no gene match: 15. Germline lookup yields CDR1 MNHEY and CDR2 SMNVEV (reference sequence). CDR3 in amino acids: CAHASGGTSGRWTDTQYF. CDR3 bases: TGTGCCCACGCTTCCGGCGGGACTAGCGGGAGGTGGACAGATACGCAGTATTTT.

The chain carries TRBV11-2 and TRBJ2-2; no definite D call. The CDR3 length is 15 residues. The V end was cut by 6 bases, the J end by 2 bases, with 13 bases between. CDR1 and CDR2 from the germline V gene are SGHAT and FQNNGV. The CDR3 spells CASRIRGINTGELFF. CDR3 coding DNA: TGTGCCAGCAGGATTCGAGGAATAAACACCGGGGAGCTGTTTTTT.

The CDR3 sequence is CASSRQQPNNEQFF. CDR3 sequence (DNA): TGTGCCAGCTCGCGACAGCAACCAAACAATGAGCAGTTCTTC. The chain uses TRBV18 and TRBJ2-1; the D gene is possibly TRBD1 (5 bases). This CDR3 comprises 14 residues. Germline assignment: CDR1 KGHSH and CDR2 LQKENI. Trimming took 6 bases from V and 5 from J, leaving 14 bases between them.

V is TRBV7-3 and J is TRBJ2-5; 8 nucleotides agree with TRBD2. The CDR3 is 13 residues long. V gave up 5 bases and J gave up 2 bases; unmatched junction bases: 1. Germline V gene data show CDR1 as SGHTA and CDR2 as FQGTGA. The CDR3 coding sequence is TGTGCCAGCAGCCGCGGGGGGCAAGAGACCCAGTACTTC. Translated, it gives CASSRGGQETQYF.

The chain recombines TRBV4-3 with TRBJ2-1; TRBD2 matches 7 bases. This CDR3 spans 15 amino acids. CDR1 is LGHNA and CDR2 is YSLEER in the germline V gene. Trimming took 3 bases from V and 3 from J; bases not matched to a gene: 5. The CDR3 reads CASSQGRAGYNEQFF. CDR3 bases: TGCGCCAGCAGCCAGGGGAGGGCCGGCTACAATGAGCAGTTCTTC.

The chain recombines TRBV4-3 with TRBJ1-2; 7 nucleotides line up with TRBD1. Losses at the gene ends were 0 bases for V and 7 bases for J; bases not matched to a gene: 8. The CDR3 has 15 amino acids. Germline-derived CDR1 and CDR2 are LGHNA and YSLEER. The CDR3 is CASSQEDRESGGYTF. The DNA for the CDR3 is TGCGCCAGCAGCCAAGAAGACAGGGAGTCGGGTGGCTACACCTTC.

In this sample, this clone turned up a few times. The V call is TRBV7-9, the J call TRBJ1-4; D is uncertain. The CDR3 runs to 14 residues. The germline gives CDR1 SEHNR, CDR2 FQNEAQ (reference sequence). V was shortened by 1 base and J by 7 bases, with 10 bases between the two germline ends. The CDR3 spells CASSLGESGEKLFF. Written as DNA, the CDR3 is TGTGCCAGCAGCTTAGGAGAATCCGGTGAAAAACTGTTTTTT. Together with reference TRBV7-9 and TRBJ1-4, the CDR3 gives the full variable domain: DTGVSQNPRHKITKRGQNVTFRCDPISEHNRLYWYRQTLGQGPEFLTYFQNEAQLEKSRLLSDRFSAERPKGSFSTLEIQRTEQGDSAMYLCASSLGESGEKLFFGSGTQLSVL.

CDR3 in DNA: TGTGCCAGCAGAACAGGGATGATTAACTATGGCTACACCTTC. This sequence encodes CASRTGMINYGYTF. The chain joins TRBV28 to TRBJ1-2, with a tentative D call TRBD1 (6 bases). V lost 6 bases to trimming and J lost 1 base, with 12 bases between them. The CDR3 sequence is 14 residues long. The germline V gene has CDR1 MDHEN and CDR2 SYDVKM.